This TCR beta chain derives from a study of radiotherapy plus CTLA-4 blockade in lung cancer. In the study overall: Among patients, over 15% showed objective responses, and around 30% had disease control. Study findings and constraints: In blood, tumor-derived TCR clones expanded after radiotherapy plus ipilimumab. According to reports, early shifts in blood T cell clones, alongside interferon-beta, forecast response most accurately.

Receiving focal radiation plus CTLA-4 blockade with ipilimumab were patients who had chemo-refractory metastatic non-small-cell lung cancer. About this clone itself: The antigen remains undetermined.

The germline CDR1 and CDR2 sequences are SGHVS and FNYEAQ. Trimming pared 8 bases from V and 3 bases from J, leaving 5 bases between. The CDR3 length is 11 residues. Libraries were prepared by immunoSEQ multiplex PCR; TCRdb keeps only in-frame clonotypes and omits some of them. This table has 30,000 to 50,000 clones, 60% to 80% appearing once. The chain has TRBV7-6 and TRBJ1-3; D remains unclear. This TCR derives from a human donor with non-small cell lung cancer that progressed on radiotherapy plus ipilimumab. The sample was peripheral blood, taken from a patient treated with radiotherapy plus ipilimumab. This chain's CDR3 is CASGSGNTIYF. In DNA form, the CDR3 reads TGTGCCAGCGGCAGTGGAAACACCATATATTTT.